The following is a T cell receptor beta chain sequence with its context. The antigen is not known. One end of the junction is discordant with germline, which a read error may explain. The data are from a study of T cell clones after liver transplantation. Study details: Graft-donor-reactive sequences were compared with third-party-reactive TCRbeta sequences from pre-transplant mixed lymphocyte reactions.

CD3+CD4+ and CD3+CD8+ cells were FACS-sorted from thawed unstimulated PBMCs. Findings and limits, study-wide: Circulating graft-donor-reactive CD4 TCRbeta sequences fell significantly post-transplant in most of the 8 subjects.

Data came from immunoSEQ multiplex PCR; TCRdb stores just in-frame clones and leaves some out. The sample shows approximately 50,000 clones, roughly 70% of them seen only once. Sequencing was performed on CD4+ T cells from blood, taken around 54 months after liver transplant. This sequence originates from a human patient who received a liver transplant. A subset of T cells may come from the graft donor.

CDR3 amino acids: CASSLDRGRYEQYF. CDR3 nucleotide sequence: TGTGCCAGCAGTTTGGACAGGGGGCGATACGAGCAGTACTTC. The V call is TRBV5-4, the J call TRBJ2-7, with 11 bases aligning to TRBD1. Germline CDR1 SGHNT, CDR2 YYREEE (reference sequence). The CDR3 extends over 14 amino acids.